The clone carrying this T cell receptor (beta chain) was recorded at least ten times. Its antigen remains unknown. The length of the CDR3 is 15 residues. Germline CDR1 and CDR2: SGHAT and FQNNGV. Trimming took 6 bases from V and 4 from J, leaving 15 bases between them. Time point: persistent/refractory GD, antithyroid drugs over 5 years with positive TRAb. PBMC RNA served as the TCR library source. The authors drew patients from an endocrinology department in Xi'an, China. The record originates from a study of regulatory T cells in long-lasting Graves disease. Broader study findings: Whereas new patients shared 966 public clonotypes, persistent patients shared more, at 2,741.

CDR3 regions were amplified by Arm-PCR using iRepertoire HTBI primers to build TCR beta libraries. MiXCR, applied by TCRdb to the multiplex PCR reads, yields one record per CDR3 protein. The sample lists approximately 380,000 distinct CDR3 sequences; about 20% were seen once. The receptor was derived from a female donor with Graves disease. The specimen comprised peripheral blood mononuclear cells (PBMCs), sampled when the disease was refractory, from a patient treated with antithyroid drugs. The V call is TRBV11-2, the J call TRBJ1-4; no definite D call. CDR3: CASSVVRVGNEKLFF. The CDR3 DNA reads TGTGCCAGCAGTGTCGTGCGCGTGGGTAATGAAAAACTGTTTTTT.